This T cell receptor beta chain was retrieved from a study of cytomegalovirus exposure and HLA in healthy donors. Study-wide points: The investigators catalogued 160 or so TCR beta chains as cytomegalovirus-associated. Owing to their indistinguishability, certain V segments, notably TRBV6-2 and TRBV6-3, were excluded. Using a false discovery rate of 0.05, a later analysis showed that approximately 17,000 TCR beta sequences were associated with HLA alleles.

CDR3 length: 16 amino acids. Between the trimmed V and J ends, which lost 1 base and 9 bases, there was a span of 22 bases. CDR1 and CDR2 from the germline V gene are SGHDN and FVKESK. The PCR made use of 60 Vbeta and 13 Jbeta primers. The protocol was immunoSEQ multiplex PCR, while the TCRdb copy is restricted to in-frame clones and leaves out a portion. The sample contains roughly 100,000 clones, 78% of which appear only once. This clone is a singleton in its sample. Its specificity is unknown. This TCR came from a man aged 30 to 45 in good health and CMV-seronegative. Sequencing input: PBMCs. This chain uses TRBV14 with TRBJ2-7; tentatively, D is TRBD2 (6 bases). The CDR3 DNA is TGTGCCAGCAGCCAAGTGGGGACCAAGAGACGTAGCGGGCAGTACTTC. It yields the protein CASSQVGTKRRSGQYF. Full variable domain (rest looked up from reference TRBV14 and TRBJ2-7): EAGVTQFPSHSVIEKGQTVTLRCDPISGHDNLYWYRRVMGKEIKFLLHFVKESKQDESGMPNNRFLAERTGGTYSTLKVQPAELEDSGVYFCASSQVGTKRRSGQYFGPGTRLTVT.